The clone carrying this TCR beta chain was picked up one time. Its antigen remains unidentified. The sample belongs to a study of PD-1 blockade in classical Hodgkin lymphoma. In the study overall: Each patient was given nivolumab 3 mg/kg through a vein every 2 weeks.

Study findings and constraints: Relapsed/refractory patients reportedly had the lowest baseline TCR diversity, below newly diagnosed patients, who were below healthy donors. The CD4+ diversity rise by C4D1 was clearest in complete responders. No one has yet defined what causes the repertoire differences, which may be disease activity or prior therapy.

Time point defined: cycle 4 day 1 (C4D1), after five to seven weeks of nivolumab. The patients all showed relapse after autologous stem cell transplantation, while their brentuximab vedotin exposure varied. Researchers used magnetic negative selection to pull out pure CD4+ T cells from thawed PBMCs. The CDR3 covers 15 residues. The ends lost 5 bases at V and 2 bases at J; junction bases unmatched: 6. CDR1 and CDR2 (germline): SGHRS, YFSETQ. Using immunoSEQ multiplex PCR, the repertoire was profiled, and TCRdb retains in-frame clones only, with some absent. This repertoire shows about 28,000 clones, roughly 80% found once; its top ten account for around 0.6%.

Source: CD4+ T cells from blood, taken before the fourth cycle of nivolumab. The chain uses TRBV5-1 and TRBJ2-3; 9 nucleotides line up with TRBD1. This sequence originates from a human donor with classical Hodgkin lymphoma. CDR3 sequence: CASRTGGGFTDTQYF. CDR3 in DNA: TGCGCCAGCAGGACAGGGGGAGGATTCACAGATACGCAGTATTTT.